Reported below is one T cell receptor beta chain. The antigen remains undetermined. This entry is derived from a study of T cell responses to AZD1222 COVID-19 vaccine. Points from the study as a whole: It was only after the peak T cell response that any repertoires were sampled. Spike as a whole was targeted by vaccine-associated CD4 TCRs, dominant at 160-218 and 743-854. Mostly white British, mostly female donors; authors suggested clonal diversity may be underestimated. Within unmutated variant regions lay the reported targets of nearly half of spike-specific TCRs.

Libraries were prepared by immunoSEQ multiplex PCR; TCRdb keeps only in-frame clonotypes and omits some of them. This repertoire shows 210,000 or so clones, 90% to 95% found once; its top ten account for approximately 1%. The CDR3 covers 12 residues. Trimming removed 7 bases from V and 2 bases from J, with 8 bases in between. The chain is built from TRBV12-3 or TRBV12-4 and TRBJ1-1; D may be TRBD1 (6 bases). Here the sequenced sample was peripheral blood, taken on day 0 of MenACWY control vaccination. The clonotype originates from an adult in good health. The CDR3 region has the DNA TGTGCCAGCAAACAGGGTAACACTGAAGCTTTCTTT. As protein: CASKQGNTEAFF.